What follows are 28 T cell receptor beta chains derived from one specimen sequenced in a study of control samples from healthy donors and cancer patients. Repertoires were generated with immunoSEQ multiplex PCR, while TCRdb's copy carries only in-frame clones and drops some. The table records under 200,000 clones, around 94% of them present only once. The sample consisted of PBMCs. The source is a man aged 60 to 69 with colorectal cancer.

The genes are TRBV24-1 and TRBJ2-2, with D possibly matching TRBD1 (5 bases). CDR1 KGHDR and CDR2 SFDVKD come from the germline V gene. The V end lost 5 bases, the J end lost 4 bases, and 13 bases lay between the germline ends. The CDR3 covers 15 residues. CDR3 loop: CATSGADSSTGELFF. The CDR3 DNA follows: TGTGCCACCAGTGGCGCAGACAGCAGCACCGGGGAGCTGTTTTTT.

V usage is TRBV10-3 and J usage is TRBJ2-1, with 7 bases that match TRBD2. The V gene end was trimmed by 6 bases and the J gene end by 7 bases; junction bases not matched to a gene: 3. The CDR3 covers 12 residues. Germline CDR1 ENHRY, CDR2 SYGVKD. CDR3 sequence (DNA): TGTGCCATCAGAACCGGGGGGAATGAGCAGTTCTTC. Protein sequence: CAIRTGGNEQFF.

This chain links TRBV21-1 with TRBJ1-2; no check of the table's D call, TRBD1, against the DNA was made. TRBV21-1 is a pseudogene. The CDR3 spans 13 residues. CDR3 loop: CASYRAFNYGYTF. CDR3 in DNA: TGTGCCAGCTACAGGGCTTTCAACTATGGCTACACCTTC.

V usage is TRBV6-1 and J usage is TRBJ2-1, with TRBD1 identical over 7 bases. The V segment lost 2 bases and the J segment 1 base; nucleotides outside the gene matches: 5. The CDR3 runs 16 residues. Germline assignment: CDR1 MNHNS and CDR2 SASEGT. The CDR3 protein is CASSEYRDSSYNEQFF. The DNA of the CDR3 is TGTGCCAGCAGTGAATACCGGGACAGTTCCTACAATGAGCAGTTCTTC.

The CDR3 sequence is CASSRWGGYEQYF. The DNA for the CDR3 is TGTGCCAGCAGTCGATGGGGGGGGTACGAGCAGTACTTC. The rearrangement links TRBV28 to TRBJ2-7, with 7 bases matching TRBD2. Germline assignment: CDR1 MDHEN and CDR2 SYDVKM. Trimming removed 5 bases from V and 4 bases from J; junction bases left unmatched: 5. The CDR3 is 13 amino acids.

On this clone itself: Other DNA sequences within the sample encode an identical CDR3. This rearrangement joins TRBV6-5 to TRBJ1-2; D is uncertain. The CDR3 totals 14 residues. CDR1 and CDR2 from the germline V gene are MNHEY and SVGAGI. V was cut by 0 bases and J by 2 bases, with 7 bases left in between. CDR3 protein: CASSYSRENYGYTF. The CDR3 DNA sequence: TGTGCCAGCAGTTACTCCCGGGAGAACTATGGCTACACCTTC.

The V call is TRBV5-8, the J call TRBJ2-1, with TRBD2 identical over 7 bases. The CDR3 loop spans 15 amino acids. The trim removed 4 bases at V and 0 bases at J, leaving 4 bases unmatched. The germline CDR1 and CDR2 sequences are SGHTS and YDEGEE. The DNA for the CDR3 is TGTGCCAGCAGCGCGCGGGGGACCTCCTACAATGAGCAGTTCTTC. Translating gives CASSARGTSYNEQFF.

The CDR3 here is CASSGGRGGTDTQYF. DNA of the CDR3: TGTGCCAGCAGCGGAGGGCGGGGGGGCACAGATACGCAGTATTTT. The chain is built from TRBV9 and TRBJ2-3; 8 nucleotides align to TRBD2. The germline V gene has CDR1 SGDLS and CDR2 YYNGEE. CDR3 size: 15 residues. Germline trimming cut 3 bases from V and 1 base from J; bases unmatched to any gene: 4.

This rearrangement joins TRBV30 to TRBJ1-3; no clear D. Trimming took 5 bases from V and 0 from J, leaving 5 bases between them. This CDR3 has 12 residues. Germline V gives CDR1 GTSNPN, CDR2 SVGIG (reference sequence). The CDR3: CAWASSGNTIYF. CDR3 nucleotide sequence: TGTGCCTGGGCAAGCTCTGGAAACACCATATATTTT.

The gene calls are TRBV19 and TRBJ2-1, with 7 bases that match TRBD1. CDR1 is LNHDA and CDR2 is SQIVND in the germline V gene (reference sequence). This CDR3 comprises 14 residues. J lost 6 bases, V lost 5 bases, and 7 bases had no gene match. Here the CDR3 DNA reads TGTGCCAGTAGTGCCAGACAGGGCCCCAATGAGCAGTTCTTC. Its protein product is CASSARQGPNEQFF.

The table lists this clone with a count of one. The chain is built from TRBV27 and TRBJ2-7; D not certain. The ends were cut back, 5 bases at V and 1 base at J, with 12 bases in the middle. This CDR3 comprises 14 residues. Germline V gene lookup returns CDR1 MNHEY and CDR2 SMNVEV (reference sequence). CDR3 amino acids: CASSTDAPSYEQYF. CDR3 DNA: TGTGCCAGCAGTACGGATGCCCCTTCCTACGAGCAGTACTTC.

J is TRBJ2-2 and V is TRBV19, with TRBD1 matching 10 bases. V trimming: 4 bases; J trimming: 4 bases; junction bases outside the gene matches: 0. From germline, CDR1 is LNHDA and CDR2 SQIVND (reference sequence). This CDR3 is built from 14 residues. CDR3 region: CASSRQGATGELFF. The CDR3 DNA reads as TGTGCCAGTAGTAGACAGGGGGCCACCGGGGAGCTGTTTTTT. Looking up the rest from reference TRBV19 and TRBJ2-2 gives the full variable domain: DGGITQSPKYLFRKEGQNVTLSCEQNLNHDAMYWYRQDPGQGLRLIYYSQIVNDFQKGDIAEGYSVSREKKESFPLTVTSAQKNPTAFYLCASSRQGATGELFFGEGSRLTVL.

V usage is TRBV18 and J usage is TRBJ1-1, with 7 bases identical to TRBD1. V lost 2 bases and J lost 4; bases outside the gene matches: 7. This CDR3 contains 15 residues. Germline values: CDR1 KGHSH, CDR2 LQKENI. The CDR3 region has the DNA TGTGCCAGCTCACCAAGGGACAGTCGGGGCACTGAAGCTTTCTTT. Its protein product is CASSPRDSRGTEAFF.

This sequence joins TRBV5-8 and TRBJ1-5, with 8 bases lining up with TRBD1. V dropped 4 bases and J dropped 1; count of bases not matched to a gene: 4. Looked up from germline, CDR1 is SGHTS and CDR2 is YDEGEE. This CDR3 is 15 amino acids long. The DNA for the CDR3 is TGTGCCAGCAGCCGACAGGGGTCGAGCAATCAGCCCCAGCATTTT. It encodes CASSRQGSSNQPQHF.

This chain links TRBV3-1 (or the pseudogene TRBV3-2) with TRBJ1-2, with D tentatively TRBD1 (6 bases). Germline values: CDR1 LGHDT, CDR2 YNNKEL (reference sequence). The CDR3 has 13 residues. V lost 2 bases and J 6 bases, leaving 10 bases between the germline ends. The CDR3 DNA is TGTGCCAGCAGCCAATGGGCAGGGGATGGCTACACCTTC. Residues: CASSQWAGDGYTF.

The chain links TRBV5-8 to TRBJ1-1, with TRBD1 matching 7 bases. This CDR3 has 15 residues. Germline-derived CDR1 and CDR2 are SGHTS and YDEGEE. Germline trimming cut 4 bases from V and 4 bases from J; bases unmatched to any gene: 10. The CDR3 nucleotides read TGTGCCAGCAGCCTTAGACAGGGTGCGGTCACTGAAGCTTTCTTT. It encodes CASSLRQGAVTEAFF.

CDR3 loop: CAWSFTGYDEQYF. The CDR3 nucleotides are TGTGCCTGGAGTTTCACAGGGTACGACGAGCAGTACTTC. The chain uses TRBV30 and TRBJ2-7; D perhaps matches TRBD1 (6 bases). Germline V gene data show CDR1 as GTSNPN and CDR2 as SVGIG (reference sequence). This CDR3 has 13 residues. Trimming took 2 bases from V and 5 from J, leaving 13 bases between them.

J is TRBJ2-2 and V is TRBV5-4; D is unclear. Trimming took 1 base from V and 6 from J, leaving 10 bases between them. Germline V lookup: CDR1 SGHNT, CDR2 YYREEE (reference sequence). The CDR3 covers 14 residues. The CDR3 is CASSLWSNPGELFF. In DNA form, the CDR3 reads TGTGCCAGCAGCTTGTGGAGTAACCCCGGGGAGCTGTTTTTT.

The chain joins TRBV5-8 to TRBJ1-5, with TRBD1 as a possible D gene (6 bases). The CDR3 consists of 14 residues. V was cut by 2 bases and J by 3 bases, with 9 bases left in between. Germline CDR1 is SGHTS and CDR2 is YDEGEE. The DNA of the CDR3 is TGTGCCAGCAGCTTAGGGGGTTCCAATCAGCCCCAGCATTTT. It specifies CASSLGGSNQPQHF.

The chain couples TRBV9 to TRBJ2-1; the D is unclear. Trimming took off 4 bases at V and 0 bases at J, with 14 bases between the two ends. The CDR3 consists of 16 residues. Germline lookup yields CDR1 SGDLS and CDR2 YYNGEE. The CDR3 loop is CASSPQTKSSYNEQFF. CDR3 bases: TGTGCCAGCAGCCCCCAAACTAAGAGCTCCTACAATGAGCAGTTCTTC.

The CDR3 loop reads CSVLSQGAQFNYGYTF. The CDR3 nucleotides read TGCAGCGTTCTCTCGCAGGGGGCACAGTTCAACTATGGCTACACCTTC. The chain uses TRBV29-1 and TRBJ1-2; TRBD1 aligns across 8 bases. The V gene end was trimmed by 5 bases and the J gene end by 2 bases; junction bases not matched to a gene: 13. The V gene's germline CDR1 is SQVTM and CDR2 ANQGSEA. The CDR3 contains 16 residues.

This sequence joins TRBV13 and TRBJ2-3; D might be TRBD2 (6 bases). Germline V CDR1 and CDR2: PRHDT, FYEKMQ (reference sequence). V lost 2 bases to trimming and J lost 3 bases, with 15 bases between them. CDR3 size: 16 residues. In nucleotides, the CDR3 is TGTGCCAGCAGCTTAAGAGGGACGGGGGTAACAGATACGCAGTATTTT. It specifies CASSLRGTGVTDTQYF.

J is TRBJ1-1 and V is TRBV7-6; possibly TRBD1 for D (6 bases). Per the germline V gene, CDR1 is SGHVS and CDR2 is FNYEAQ. V lost 5 bases to trimming and J lost 2 bases, with 12 bases between them. This CDR3 is 14 amino acids long. The DNA for the CDR3 is TGTGCCAGCAGCCCGGACAGAATCAACACTGAAGCTTTCTTT. As protein: CASSPDRINTEAFF.

This chain links TRBV7-2 with TRBJ2-6; 9 bases agree with TRBD2. Germline V lookup: CDR1 SGHTA, CDR2 FQGNSA. The CDR3 spans 17 residues. Unmatched junction bases numbered 2, after V lost 2 bases and J lost 0 bases. In nucleotides, the CDR3 is TGTGCCAGCAGCTTACTAGCGGGGAGCTCTGGGGCCAACGTCCTGACTTTC. As protein: CASSLLAGSSGANVLTF.

This clone is a singleton in its sample. The chain employs TRBV12-2 and TRBJ2-3; the table's D call, TRBD2, has no DNA check behind it. TRBV12-2 is reported as a pseudogene. This CDR3 spans 15 amino acids. CDR3 nucleotide sequence: TGTGCAAGTCGCTTTAGACTAGCAGCCACAGATACGCAGTATTTT. This codes for CASRFRLAATDTQYF.

The V call is TRBV7-9, the J call TRBJ1-1; perhaps TRBD1 as D (6 bases). This CDR3 has 14 residues. CDR1 is SEHNR, CDR2 FQNEAQ, per germline (reference sequence). V was clipped by 5 bases and J by 4 bases, with 14 bases between them. The CDR3 DNA reads TGTGCCAGCAGCCTGGGGGTGGGGGCCACTGAAGCTTTCTTT. This codes for CASSLGVGATEAFF.

The J gene is TRBJ1-5, the V gene TRBV6-1; D unresolved. The germline V and J ends were trimmed by 2 bases and 5 bases, with 16 bases remaining between them. Germline V gene sequence: CDR1 MNHNS, CDR2 SASEGT. CDR3 size: 16 residues. The CDR3 sequence is CASSEKVRARDQPQHF. The CDR3 region has the DNA TGTGCCAGCAGTGAAAAGGTTCGGGCGAGGGATCAGCCCCAGCATTTT.

This chain links TRBV7-2 with TRBJ2-1, with 11 nucleotides matching TRBD1. The CDR3 has 16 amino acids. Germline V gene data show CDR1 as SGHTA and CDR2 as FQGNSA. The junction had 9 bases not matched to a gene; V was cut back by 4 bases and J by 7 bases. The CDR3 DNA follows: TGTGCCAGCAGCTCGCCGGACAGGGGGCAGGTGAATGAGCAGTTCTTC. Translated, it gives CASSSPDRGQVNEQFF. Complete variable domain (other parts from reference TRBV7-2 and TRBJ2-1): GAGVSQSPSNKVTEKGKDVELRCDPISGHTALYWYRQSLGQGLEFLIYFQGNSAPDKSGLPSDRFSAERTGGSVSTLTIQRTQQEDSAVYLCASSSPDRGQVNEQFFGPGTRLTVL.